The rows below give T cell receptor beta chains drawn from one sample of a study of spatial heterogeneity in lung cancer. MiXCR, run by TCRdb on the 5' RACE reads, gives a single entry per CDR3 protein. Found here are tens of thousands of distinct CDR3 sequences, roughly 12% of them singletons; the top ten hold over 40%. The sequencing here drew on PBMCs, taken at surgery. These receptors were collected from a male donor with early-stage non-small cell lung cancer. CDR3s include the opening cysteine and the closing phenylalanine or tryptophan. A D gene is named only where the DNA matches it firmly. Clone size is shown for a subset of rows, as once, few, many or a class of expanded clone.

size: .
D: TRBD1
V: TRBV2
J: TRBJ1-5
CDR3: CASSGQGFTQPQHF
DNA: TGTGCCAGCAGTGGACAGGGGTTTACTCAGCCCCAGCATTTT

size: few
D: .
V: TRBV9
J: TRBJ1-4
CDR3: CASSVGDINEKLFF
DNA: TGTGCCAGCAGCGTAGGGGACATTAATGAAAAACTGTTTTTT

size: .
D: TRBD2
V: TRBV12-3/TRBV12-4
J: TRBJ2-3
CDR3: CASSSTGTPLAGGPPDTQYF
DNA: TGTGCCAGCAGCAGTACCGGGACACCGCTAGCGGGGGGGCCCCCAGATACGCAGTATTTT

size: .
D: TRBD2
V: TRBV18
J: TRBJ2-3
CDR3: CASSMLAGSTDTQYF
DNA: TGTGCCAGCTCAATGCTAGCGGGGAGCACAGATACGCAGTATTTT

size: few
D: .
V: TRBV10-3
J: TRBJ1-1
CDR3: CAISDNPRTEAFF
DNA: TGTGCCATCAGTGATAATCCTCGCACTGAAGCTTTCTTT

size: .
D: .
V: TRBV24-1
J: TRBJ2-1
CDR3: CATSNAGSYNEQFF
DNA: TGTGCCACCAGTAACGCGGGCTCCTACAATGAGCAGTTCTTC

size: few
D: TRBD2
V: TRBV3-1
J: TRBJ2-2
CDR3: CASSPPIGTSVTGELFF
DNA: TGTGCCAGCAGCCCCCCTATCGGGACTAGCGTTACCGGGGAGCTGTTTTTT

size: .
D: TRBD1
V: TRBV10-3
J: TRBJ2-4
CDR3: CAISRDRGLAKNIQYF
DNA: TGTGCCATCAGCCGGGACAGGGGACTAGCCAAAAACATTCAGTACTTC

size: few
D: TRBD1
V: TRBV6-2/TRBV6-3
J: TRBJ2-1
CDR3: CASTQGRDRGLDEQFF
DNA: TGTGCCAGCACCCAGGGTAGGGACAGGGGGCTTGATGAGCAGTTCTTC

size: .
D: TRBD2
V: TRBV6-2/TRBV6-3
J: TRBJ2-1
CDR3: CASRLSGSSYNEQFF
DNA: TGTGCCAGCAGACTTAGCGGGAGCTCCTACAATGAGCAGTTCTTC

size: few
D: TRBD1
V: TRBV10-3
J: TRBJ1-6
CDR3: CAIRGTGNSPLHF
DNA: TGTGCCATCAGGGGGACAGGTAATTCACCCCTCCACTTT

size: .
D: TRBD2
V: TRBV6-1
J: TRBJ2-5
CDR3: CASDREARGGTQYF
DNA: TGTGCCAGCGATCGGGAGGCCCGGGGGGGGACCCAGTACTTC

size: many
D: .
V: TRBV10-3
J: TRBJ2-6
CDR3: CAISESTSGANVLTF
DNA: TGTGCCATCAGTGAGTCGACATCTGGGGCCAACGTCCTGACTTTC

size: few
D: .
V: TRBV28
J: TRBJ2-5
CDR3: CASSFQSGQETQYF
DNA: TGTGCCAGCAGTTTTCAAAGCGGGCAAGAGACCCAGTACTTC

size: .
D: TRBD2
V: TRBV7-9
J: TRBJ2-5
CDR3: CASSLAGDIETQYF
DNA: TGTGCCAGCAGCCTAGCGGGAGATATAGAGACCCAGTACTTC

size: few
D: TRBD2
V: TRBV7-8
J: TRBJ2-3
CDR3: CASSSLAGIDTQYF
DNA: TGTGCCAGCAGCTCCCTAGCGGGAATAGATACGCAGTATTTT

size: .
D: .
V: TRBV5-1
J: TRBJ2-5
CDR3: CASSWTSGKETQYF
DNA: TGCGCCAGCAGCTGGACTTCAGGGAAGGAGACCCAGTACTTC

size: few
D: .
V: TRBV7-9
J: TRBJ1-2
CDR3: CASSHQGGGYTF
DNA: TGTGCCAGCAGCCACCAGGGAGGCGGCTACACCTTC

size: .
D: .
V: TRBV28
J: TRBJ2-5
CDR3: CASSRTVSKETQYF
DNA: TGTGCCAGCAGTCGGACGGTGTCGAAAGAGACCCAGTACTTC

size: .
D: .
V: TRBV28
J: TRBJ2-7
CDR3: CASENGGYYEQYF
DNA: TGTGCCAGCGAGAACGGGGGTTACTACGAGCAGTACTTC

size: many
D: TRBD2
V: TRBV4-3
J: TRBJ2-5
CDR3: CASSQESPTSGRGETQYF
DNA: TGCGCCAGCAGCCAAGAAAGCCCTACTAGCGGGAGGGGTGAGACCCAGTACTTC

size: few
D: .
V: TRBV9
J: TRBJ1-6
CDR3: CASSVQTGSPLHF
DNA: TGTGCCAGCAGCGTCCAGACCGGTTCACCCCTCCACTTT

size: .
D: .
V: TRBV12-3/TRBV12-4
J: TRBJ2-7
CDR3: CASSSRRTYEQYF
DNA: TGTGCCAGCAGTAGTCGACGGACCTACGAGCAGTACTTC

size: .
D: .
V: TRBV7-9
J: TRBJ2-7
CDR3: CASSSGRGEQYF
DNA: TGTGCCAGCAGCTCCGGGCGGGGCGAGCAGTACTTC

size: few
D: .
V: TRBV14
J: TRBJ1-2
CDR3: CASSRGQDLIYGYTF
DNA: TGTGCCAGCAGCCGGGGGCAGGATTTAATTTATGGCTACACCTTC

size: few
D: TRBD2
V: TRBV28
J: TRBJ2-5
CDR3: CASSLGRADYFRLQETQYF
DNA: TGTGCCAGCAGTTTAGGGAGGGCGGACTACTTTAGACTGCAAGAGACCCAGTACTTC

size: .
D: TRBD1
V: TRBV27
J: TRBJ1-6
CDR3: CGGQYDKGSPLHF
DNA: TGTGGGGGACAGTACGATAAGGGTTCACCCCTCCACTTT

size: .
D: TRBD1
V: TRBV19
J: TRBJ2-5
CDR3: CASTGTGGKETQYF
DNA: TGTGCCAGTACTGGGACAGGGGGCAAAGAGACCCAGTACTTC

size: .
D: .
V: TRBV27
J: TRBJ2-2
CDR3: CASSLLNLAQNTGELFF
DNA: TGTGCCAGCAGTTTATTGAACCTAGCCCAGAACACCGGGGAGCTGTTTTTT

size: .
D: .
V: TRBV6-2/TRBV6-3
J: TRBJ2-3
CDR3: CASTIRLGWDTQYF
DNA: TGTGCCAGCACGATAAGACTCGGGTGGGATACGCAGTATTTT

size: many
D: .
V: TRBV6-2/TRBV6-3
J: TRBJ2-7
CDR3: CASSGPGWSGSYEQYF
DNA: TGTGCCAGCAGTGGACCCGGGTGGTCAGGTTCCTACGAGCAGTACTTC

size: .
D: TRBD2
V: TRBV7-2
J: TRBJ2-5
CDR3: CASSAQTSGGAFAQYF
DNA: TGTGCCAGCAGCGCCCAGACTAGCGGGGGGGCTTTTGCCCAGTACTTC